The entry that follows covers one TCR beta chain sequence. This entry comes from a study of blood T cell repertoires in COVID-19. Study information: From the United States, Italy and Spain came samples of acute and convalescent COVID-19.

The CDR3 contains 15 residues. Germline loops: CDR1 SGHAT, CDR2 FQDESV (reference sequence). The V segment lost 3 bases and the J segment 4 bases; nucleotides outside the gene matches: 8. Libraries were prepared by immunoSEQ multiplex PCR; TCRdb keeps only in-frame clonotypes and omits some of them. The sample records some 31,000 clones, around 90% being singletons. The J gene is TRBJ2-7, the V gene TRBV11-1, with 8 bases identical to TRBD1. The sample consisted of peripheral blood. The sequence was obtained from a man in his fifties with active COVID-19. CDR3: CASSFRDRSFYEQYF. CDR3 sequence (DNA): TGTGCCAGCAGCTTCCGGGACAGGTCGTTTTACGAGCAGTACTTC.